This paragraph covers one TCR beta chain sequence. This clonotype came up a few times. Its antigen has not been determined. No base-level quality is on record; no much larger clone is a single base apart. V loses 3 bases of germline sequence and J loses 1 base, and the interval between the two ends is 10 bases. CDR1 and CDR2 were assigned from the germline V gene as SGHRS and YFSETQ. The CDR3 covers 14 residues, taking in both the cysteine and the phenylalanine. The read is trimmed to its CDR3 DNA, 42 bases read in frame from base 1. The data were obtained in a study of T cells after yellow fever vaccination (dated by TCRdb to between 2018 and 2020). Background on the whole study: Libraries from fractions with low cell numbers were prepared with the SMART-Seq v4 Ultra Low Input RNA kit. To track T-cell clones before and after primary and booster YFV17D yellow fever vaccination, bulk TCR alpha and beta repertoires were sequenced longitudinally. Two healthy male donors, one aged 18 to 29 and one aged 30 to 39 years, were included in the cohort. Bulk PBMC replicates and cell subsets were isolated from blood drawn at multiple timepoints before and after both primary and secondary immunization. Study-wide findings and limitations: Computational filtering was needed because FACS-sorted repertoires could contain abundant contaminating clonotypes from the bulk population. Most clones expanded after primary vaccination (around 96% of CD4 and roughly 88% of CD8) were re-detected after the booster, suggesting that broad memory maintenance occurred. Because only a couple of donors were included in the study, the extent to which the findings can be generalized is limited. A small fraction of clonotypes appeared in both the CD4 and CD8 compartments, likely as a result of convergent recombination. The secondary T-cell response was weaker than the primary response but faster, peaking on day 5 instead of day 15.

Synthesis of TCR cDNA relied on 5'RACE template switching, a step that introduced a universal primer site along with unique molecular identifiers. cDNA synthesis was primed from both the TCR alpha and TCR beta constant segments. Two PCR steps were used to amplify libraries, with sample barcodes and sequencing adapters being added in the second step. Sequencing of libraries was performed on Illumina HiSeq 2500 (2x100 bp) or NovaSeq (2x150 bp). In the original analysis: MIGEC was used to demultiplex reads and collapse the reads into UMI consensus sequences, and MiXCR was used for V(D)J alignment. Clonotypes responding to the vaccine were identified with edgeR on replicate PBMC samples, with the criteria of FDR below 0.01 and a log2 fold change above 5 up to day 15. Bulk clonotypes were assigned CD4 or CD8 identity according to which sequenced CD4 or CD8 repertoire held them at higher abundance. Using fastp at Q25 and MiXCR, TCRdb reprocessed the public reads and kept productive beta chains. One record per CDR3 amino acid sequence lists the most common genes and DNA. These V and J calls rely on TCRdb rather than the paper's analysis. This sample is represented by about 500,000 distinct CDR3 sequences; around 16% of them were singletons. 17% of the sample is in the top ten clones.

The treatment or condition label corresponds to: live attenuated yellow fever vaccine strain. At each blood-draw timepoint, two biological replicates of bulk PBMCs were collected. PBMCs were isolated from peripheral blood using a standard Ficoll-Paque protocol. RNA was extracted with TriZol from bulk PBMCs, CD4 and CD8 fractions, and dextramer-positive and dextramer-negative fractions. Recombination linked TRBV5-1 to TRBJ2-5; the D gene is perhaps TRBD2, from 7 matching bases. The sequencing used PBMCs, collected 5 days after the first yellow fever vaccination. The origin of this receptor is a man aged 18 to 29 who received the YFV17D yellow fever vaccine. The nucleotides are TGCGCCAGCAGCTGGAGGGGGGGCCAAGAGACCCAGTACTTC. This codes for CASSWRGGQETQYF.